This T cell receptor beta chain is drawn from a study of shared clonotypes between healthy human individuals. Study findings and constraints: Incompleteness in sorted-subset sequencing, despite large depth, was shown by rarefaction.

It was across several immunoSEQ plates that each subset's genomic DNA was evenly split. In the authors' methods: Filtering differed for immunoSEQ, which gave only junction sequences without quality scores. TCRdb keeps only in-frame clones here, not all; method: immunoSEQ multiplex PCR. V and J calls and clone size come straight from that table; D and trimming were deduced from the DNA. There are about 680,000 clones in the sample; about 74% occur only once, and 1.7% lies in the top ten. In regard to this clone: What it binds is unknown.

Sequencing input: memory CD4+ T cells sorted from blood. Subset described: CD45RA-negative fraction. This receptor was taken from a woman in her 30s in good health.

CDR3 in amino acids: CASSSGYEGEAFF. CDR3 DNA: TGTGCCAGCAGTTCAGGGTATGAAGGTGAAGCTTTCTTT. The gene calls are TRBV2 and TRBJ1-1, with D maybe TRBD1 (5 bases). V lost 5 bases, J lost 7 bases, and 14 bases lay in between. Germline CDR1 SNHLY, CDR2 FYNNEI. The CDR3 length is 13 residues.